This TCR beta chain was retrieved from a study of blood T cell repertoires in COVID-19. Study in general: Collection of acute and convalescent COVID-19 samples took place in the United States, Italy and Spain. PBMCs, B-cell-depleted T cells, or T cells provided the cDNA or gDNA that made up the material.

Original analysis: Quantification of nucleated cells was approximated via reference gene primer amplification. TCRdb keeps only in-frame clones here, not all; method: immunoSEQ multiplex PCR. The D gene and trimming were derived from the DNA, and the V and J assignments and clone size from that table. The table includes under 150,000 clones, about nine tenths detected once. The CDR3 is made up of 16 amino acids. CDR1 KGHDR and CDR2 SFDVKD come from the germline V gene. With 4 bases removed from V and 5 bases from J, the gap between germline ends came to 16 bases. This chain connects TRBV24-1 to TRBJ2-2, with D perhaps matching TRBD1 (6 bases). This clonotype originated in a human donor in a cohort sampled during active COVID-19. The sample taken for sequencing was peripheral blood. In DNA, the CDR3 is TGTGCCACCAGTGAGAATCGGGACACCCCTACCGGGGAGCTGTTTTTT. This translates into CATSENRDTPTGELFF.